Only one count was recorded for the clone carrying this T cell receptor beta chain. The antigen is undetermined. The data belong to a study of cytomegalovirus exposure and HLA in healthy donors. General observations from the study: An ancestry cluster, one associated with Asian ancestry, reportedly showed fewer N-insertions than the approximately 650-donor mean in a later analysis.

Amplification used 60 Vbeta primers and 13 Jbeta primers. Assay: immunoSEQ multiplex PCR; the TCRdb copy retains only in-frame clones and omits some. The sample has tens of thousands of clones, about two thirds seen once. Germline-derived CDR1 and CDR2 are MGHRA and YSYEKL. The V end was cut by 3 bases, the J end by 2 bases, with 14 bases between. This CDR3 region has 16 residues. The chain combines TRBV4-1 with TRBJ1-3; TRBD1 might be the D (6 bases). The specimen sequenced was PBMCs. The sequence came from a woman between 50 and 59 years old in good health and CMV-seropositive. The CDR3 sequence: CASSHNRAGTGNTIYF. CDR3 bases: TGCGCCAGCAGCCACAACAGGGCAGGAACTGGAAACACCATATATTTT.